Listed below are T cell receptor beta chains from one sample, sequenced in a study of post-analysis software for immune sequencing data. TCRdb reprocessed the PCR reads via MiXCR and lists one record per CDR3 protein. Of about 430,000 distinct CDR3 sequences in the sample, roughly 38% were seen once. Sequencing input: blood. These receptors were taken from a girl aged 2 to 9 with multiple sclerosis. Both conserved end residues are part of each CDR3. D genes are given only for firm matches. A row's size may be missing; if present it is once, few, many or a size class.

D gene: .; J gene: TRBJ1-5; clone size: .; V gene: TRBV6-1; CDR3 protein: CASSSPRNQPQHF; CDR3 DNA: TGTGCCAGCAGTTCCCCCCGCAATCAGCCCCAGCATTTT
D gene: .; J gene: TRBJ2-7; clone size: .; V gene: TRBV29-1; CDR3 protein: CSVEGGAFPYEQYF; CDR3 DNA: TGCAGCGTTGAAGGGGGCGCGTTTCCCTACGAGCAGTACTTC
D gene: TRBD1; J gene: TRBJ1-4; clone size: .; V gene: TRBV12-3/TRBV12-4; CDR3 protein: CASTGTGGYEKLFF; CDR3 DNA: TGTGCCAGCACCGGGACAGGGGGCTACGAAAAACTGTTTTTT
D gene: TRBD1; J gene: TRBJ1-2; clone size: few; V gene: TRBV12-3/TRBV12-4; CDR3 protein: CASSLGGTGKDGYTF; CDR3 DNA: TGTGCCAGCAGTTTAGGGGGGACAGGGAAGGATGGCTACACCTTC
D gene: TRBD1; J gene: TRBJ1-2; clone size: .; V gene: TRBV10-3; CDR3 protein: CATSESTGDNYGYTF; CDR3 DNA: TGTGCCACCAGTGAGTCGACAGGGGATAACTATGGCTACACCTTC
D gene: TRBD1; J gene: TRBJ2-7; clone size: .; V gene: TRBV5-1; CDR3 protein: CASSARGPNEQYF; CDR3 DNA: TGCGCCAGCAGCGCCAGGGGGCCCAACGAGCAGTACTTC
D gene: .; J gene: TRBJ2-5; clone size: few; V gene: TRBV20-1; CDR3 protein: CSARDKLAPLQETQYF; CDR3 DNA: TGCAGTGCTAGAGATAAGCTAGCGCCTCTCCAAGAGACCCAGTACTTC
D gene: .; J gene: TRBJ1-5; clone size: .; V gene: TRBV12-3/TRBV12-4; CDR3 protein: CASSFSRGPYQPQHF; CDR3 DNA: TGTGCCAGCAGTTTTTCGAGGGGACCTTATCAGCCCCAGCATTTT
D gene: TRBD1; J gene: TRBJ1-2; clone size: many; V gene: TRBV2; CDR3 protein: CASSFQGADGYTF; CDR3 DNA: TGTGCCAGCAGTTTCCAGGGGGCGGATGGCTACACCTTC
D gene: .; J gene: TRBJ2-7; clone size: .; V gene: TRBV20-1; CDR3 protein: CSAREGMRGPYEQYF; CDR3 DNA: TGCAGTGCTAGAGAGGGGATGCGGGGGCCCTACGAGCAGTACTTC
D gene: .; J gene: TRBJ2-1; clone size: .; V gene: TRBV29-1; CDR3 protein: CSAWTGVSNEQFF; CDR3 DNA: TGCAGCGCCTGGACGGGGGTCTCTAATGAGCAGTTCTTC
D gene: .; J gene: TRBJ2-7; clone size: few; V gene: TRBV20-1; CDR3 protein: CSAGDSLSYEQYF; CDR3 DNA: TGCAGTGCTGGTGACAGCCTTTCCTACGAGCAGTACTTC
D gene: TRBD2; J gene: TRBJ2-1; clone size: .; V gene: TRBV29-1; CDR3 protein: CSVEDHSGSSYNEQFF; CDR3 DNA: TGCAGCGTTGAAGATCATAGCGGGAGTTCCTACAATGAGCAGTTCTTC
D gene: .; J gene: TRBJ2-7; clone size: few; V gene: TRBV3-1; CDR3 protein: CASSQEYEQYF; CDR3 DNA: TGTGCCAGCAGCCAAGAATACGAGCAGTACTTC
D gene: TRBD1; J gene: TRBJ1-2; clone size: .; V gene: TRBV7-9; CDR3 protein: CASILADRGQGGYTF; CDR3 DNA: TGTGCCAGCATCTTAGCTGACAGGGGGCAGGGCGGCTACACCTTC
D gene: TRBD2; J gene: TRBJ2-7; clone size: once; V gene: TRBV9; CDR3 protein: CASSSRDYSYEQYF; CDR3 DNA: TGTGCCAGCAGCTCCCGGGACTATTCCTACGAGCAGTACTTC
D gene: TRBD2; J gene: TRBJ2-7; clone size: few; V gene: TRBV20-1; CDR3 protein: CSARGVSSGVSYEQYF; CDR3 DNA: TGCAGTGCTAGAGGTGTTAGTAGCGGGGTCTCCTACGAGCAGTACTTC
D gene: .; J gene: TRBJ1-5; clone size: many; V gene: TRBV12-3/TRBV12-4; CDR3 protein: CASSLGGSQPQHF; CDR3 DNA: TGTGCCAGCAGTTTAGGGGGTTCTCAGCCCCAGCATTTT
D gene: TRBD2; J gene: TRBJ2-7; clone size: few; V gene: TRBV4-1; CDR3 protein: CASRPLASSSYEQYF; CDR3 DNA: TGCGCCAGCAGACCACTAGCGTCGAGCTCCTACGAGCAGTACTTC
D gene: .; J gene: TRBJ2-1; clone size: few; V gene: TRBV10-3; CDR3 protein: CAIRSPEWDEQFF; CDR3 DNA: TGTGCCATCAGGAGTCCCGAATGGGATGAGCAGTTCTTC
D gene: .; J gene: TRBJ2-7; clone size: .; V gene: TRBV6-2/TRBV6-3; CDR3 protein: CASSPLGYEQYF; CDR3 DNA: TGTGCCAGCAGTCCCCTTGGATACGAGCAGTACTTC
D gene: TRBD1; J gene: TRBJ2-7; clone size: many; V gene: TRBV12-3/TRBV12-4; CDR3 protein: CASSSGPGQGTYEQYF; CDR3 DNA: TGTGCCAGCAGTTCAGGGCCGGGACAGGGTACCTACGAGCAGTACTTC
D gene: TRBD1; J gene: TRBJ1-6; clone size: .; V gene: TRBV6-6; CDR3 protein: CASRKGQGNSPLHF; CDR3 DNA: TGTGCCAGCAGGAAGGGACAGGGGAATTCACCCCTCCACTTT
D gene: TRBD2; J gene: TRBJ2-7; clone size: .; V gene: TRBV6-2/TRBV6-3; CDR3 protein: CASRLTSGSSYEQYF; CDR3 DNA: TGTGCCAGCAGATTGACTAGCGGTTCCTCCTACGAGCAGTACTTC
D gene: TRBD2; J gene: TRBJ2-7; clone size: .; V gene: TRBV5-1; CDR3 protein: CASARGSSYEQYF; CDR3 DNA: TGCGCCAGCGCTCGCGGGAGCTCCTACGAGCAGTACTTC
D gene: TRBD1; J gene: TRBJ2-7; clone size: .; V gene: TRBV5-6; CDR3 protein: CASNPGQILHEQYF; CDR3 DNA: TGTGCCAGCAACCCGGGACAGATCTTACACGAGCAGTACTTC
D gene: TRBD1; J gene: TRBJ2-7; clone size: few; V gene: TRBV6-2/TRBV6-3; CDR3 protein: CAGPGQGGNEQYF; CDR3 DNA: TGTGCCGGTCCGGGACAGGGGGGGAATGAGCAGTACTTC
D gene: TRBD2; J gene: TRBJ2-7; clone size: .; V gene: TRBV28; CDR3 protein: CASSSPRGADYEQYF; CDR3 DNA: TGTGCCAGCAGTTCCCCGCGGGGGGCCGACTACGAGCAGTACTTC
D gene: .; J gene: TRBJ2-7; clone size: .; V gene: TRBV6-5; CDR3 protein: CASSATASYEQYF; CDR3 DNA: TGTGCCAGCAGCGCGACAGCCTCCTACGAGCAGTACTTC
D gene: .; J gene: TRBJ1-4; clone size: few; V gene: TRBV6-1; CDR3 protein: CASSDSGNEKLFF; CDR3 DNA: TGTGCCAGCAGTGATTCTGGAAATGAAAAACTGTTTTTT
D gene: .; J gene: TRBJ2-3; clone size: .; V gene: TRBV7-8; CDR3 protein: CASSFTVDTQYF; CDR3 DNA: TGTGCCAGCAGCTTCACCGTCGATACGCAGTATTTT
D gene: TRBD2; J gene: TRBJ2-7; clone size: .; V gene: TRBV20-1; CDR3 protein: CSARDPSGVGAYEQYF; CDR3 DNA: TGCAGTGCTAGAGACCCGAGCGGGGTAGGGGCCTACGAGCAGTACTTC
D gene: .; J gene: TRBJ2-3; clone size: .; V gene: TRBV20-1; CDR3 protein: CSTLSGSTDTQYF; CDR3 DNA: TGCAGTACTCTGAGCGGAAGCACAGATACGCAGTATTTT
D gene: .; J gene: TRBJ2-7; clone size: .; V gene: TRBV20-1; CDR3 protein: CSARDDSYEQYF; CDR3 DNA: TGCAGTGCTAGAGATGACTCCTACGAGCAGTACTTC
D gene: TRBD2; J gene: TRBJ2-1; clone size: few; V gene: TRBV6-8; CDR3 protein: CASSYSSGGPKPYNEQFF; CDR3 DNA: TGTGCCAGCAGTTACTCATCGGGAGGGCCCAAACCCTACAATGAGCAGTTCTTC
D gene: TRBD1; J gene: TRBJ1-2; clone size: few; V gene: TRBV7-2; CDR3 protein: CASSLQQGANYGYTF; CDR3 DNA: TGTGCCAGCAGCTTACAACAGGGGGCAAACTATGGCTACACCTTC
D gene: TRBD2; J gene: TRBJ2-7; clone size: few; V gene: TRBV4-3; CDR3 protein: CASSHSSSGRLYEQYF; CDR3 DNA: TGCGCCAGCAGCCACTCGAGTAGCGGGAGATTATACGAGCAGTACTTC